This T cell receptor beta chain was recovered during a study of breast tumors, draining lymph nodes, adjacent tissues. The CDR3 is 15 amino acids. Germline CDR1 and CDR2: SGHNT and YYREEE (reference sequence). V trimming: 4 bases; J trimming: 0 bases; junction bases outside the gene matches: 2. The lymph nodes were axillary draining lymph nodes from breast cancer patients. From the multiplex PCR reads, TCRdb called clonotypes with MiXCR, one entry per CDR3 protein. Altogether some 120,000 distinct CDR3 sequences are present, 20% being singletons, with the ten largest covering 3% to 4%. Whole-study findings and limits: Compared with lymph nodes, tumors were less diverse; compared with nontumor tissue, more. Tumor and nontumor repertoires were significantly more similar in luminal-like than in basal-like breast cancer. Most tumor T cells seemingly derive from lymph node, then expand in tumor. Data only fit, rather than demonstrated, lymph node origin of most tumor T cells.

In its sample, this clonotype was seen many times. As yet, its antigen is unknown. This clonotype was sampled from a female donor with breast cancer. Some clones in this sample may be carry-over from other donors' samples. The specimen was axillary lymph node tissue. The chain uses TRBV5-4 and TRBJ1-2; 11 bases align to TRBD1. CDR3: CASSLGQGANYGYTF. The CDR3 coding sequence is TGTGCCAGCAGCCTGGGACAGGGGGCTAACTATGGCTACACCTTC.